This entry concerns a single T cell receptor beta chain. This sample is drawn from a study of cytomegalovirus exposure and HLA in healthy donors. From germline, CDR1 is SGHRS and CDR2 YFSETQ. J gave up 2 bases and V 4 bases, and 3 bases lay outside the gene matches. CDR3 length equals 13 residues. With 60 Vbeta and 13 Jbeta primers, the PCR was carried out. Libraries were prepared by immunoSEQ multiplex PCR; TCRdb keeps only in-frame clonotypes and omits some of them. The sample consists of approximately 180,000 clones, around 80% of them appearing once. The rearrangement joins TRBV5-1 to TRBJ2-7; 7 nucleotides align to TRBD2. This clonotype originated in a man younger than 40 in good health and CMV-seropositive. Sequenced: PBMCs. The CDR3 region has the DNA TGCGCCAGCAGCGGCGGGAGTGCCTACGAGCAGTACTTC. It specifies CASSGGSAYEQYF.